This T cell receptor (beta chain) was obtained from a study of blood T cell repertoires in COVID-19. Sequencing used immunoSEQ multiplex PCR; TCRdb keeps in-frame clones, though not all of them. In the table there are about 250,000 clones, roughly 88% of which are singletons. The CDR3 runs 15 residues. Germline trimming cut 3 bases from V and 4 bases from J; bases unmatched to any gene: 3. Germline V gene lookup returns CDR1 KGHSH and CDR2 LQKENI. This clone was seen just once. What was sequenced was peripheral blood. The TCR was taken from a man in his forties with acute or convalescent COVID-19. The chain is built from TRBV18 and TRBJ2-2; 9 positions agree with TRBD1. In DNA form, the CDR3 reads TGTGCCAGCTCACCTCGACAGGGGGGCACCGGGGAGCTGTTTTTT. Residues: CASSPRQGGTGELFF.